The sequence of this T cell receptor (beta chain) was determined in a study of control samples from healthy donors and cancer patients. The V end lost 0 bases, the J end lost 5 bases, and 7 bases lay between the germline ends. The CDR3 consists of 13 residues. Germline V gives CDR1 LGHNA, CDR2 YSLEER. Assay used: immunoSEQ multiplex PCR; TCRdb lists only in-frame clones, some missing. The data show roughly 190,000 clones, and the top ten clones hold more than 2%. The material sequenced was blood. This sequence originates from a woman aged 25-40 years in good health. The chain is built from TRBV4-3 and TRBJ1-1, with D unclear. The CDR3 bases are TGCGCCAGCAGCCAAGATCGAGGGACTGAAGCTTTCTTT. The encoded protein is CASSQDRGTEAFF.